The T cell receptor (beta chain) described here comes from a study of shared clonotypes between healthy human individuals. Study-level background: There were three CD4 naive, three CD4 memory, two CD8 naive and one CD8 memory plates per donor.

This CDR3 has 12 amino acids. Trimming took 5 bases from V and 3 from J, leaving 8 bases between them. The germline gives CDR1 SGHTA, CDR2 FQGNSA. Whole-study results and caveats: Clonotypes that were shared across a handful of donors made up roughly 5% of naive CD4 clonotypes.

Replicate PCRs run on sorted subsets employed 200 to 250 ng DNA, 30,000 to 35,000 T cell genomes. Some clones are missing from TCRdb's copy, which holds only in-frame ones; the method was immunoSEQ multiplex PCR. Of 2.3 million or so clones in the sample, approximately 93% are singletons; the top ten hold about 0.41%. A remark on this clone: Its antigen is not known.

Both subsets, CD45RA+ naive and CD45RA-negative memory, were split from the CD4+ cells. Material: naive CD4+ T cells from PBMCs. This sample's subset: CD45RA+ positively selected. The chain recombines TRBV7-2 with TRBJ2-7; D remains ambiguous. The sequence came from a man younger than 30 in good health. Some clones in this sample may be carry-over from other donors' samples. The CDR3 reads CASSASRYEQYF. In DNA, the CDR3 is TGTGCCAGCAGCGCGAGTCGCTACGAGCAGTACTTC.